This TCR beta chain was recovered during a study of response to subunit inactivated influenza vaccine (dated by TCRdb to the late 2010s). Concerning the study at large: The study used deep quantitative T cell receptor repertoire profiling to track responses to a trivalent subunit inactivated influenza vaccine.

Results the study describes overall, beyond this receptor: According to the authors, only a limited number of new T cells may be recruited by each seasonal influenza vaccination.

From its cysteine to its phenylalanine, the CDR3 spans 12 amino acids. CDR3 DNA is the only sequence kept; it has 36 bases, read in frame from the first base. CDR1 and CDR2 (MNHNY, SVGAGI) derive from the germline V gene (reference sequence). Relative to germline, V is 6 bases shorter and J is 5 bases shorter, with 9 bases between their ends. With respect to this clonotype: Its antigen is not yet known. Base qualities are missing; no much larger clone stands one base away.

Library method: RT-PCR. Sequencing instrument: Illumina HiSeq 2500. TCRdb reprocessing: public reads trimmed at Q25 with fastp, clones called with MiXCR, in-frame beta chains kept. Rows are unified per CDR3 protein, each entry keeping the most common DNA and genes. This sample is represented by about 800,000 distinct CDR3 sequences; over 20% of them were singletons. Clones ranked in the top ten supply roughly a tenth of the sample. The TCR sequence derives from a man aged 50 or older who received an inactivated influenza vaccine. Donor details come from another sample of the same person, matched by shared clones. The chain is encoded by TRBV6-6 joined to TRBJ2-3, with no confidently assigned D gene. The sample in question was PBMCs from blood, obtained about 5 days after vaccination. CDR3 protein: CASSFGLDTQYF. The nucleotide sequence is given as TGTGCCAGCAGCTTCGGGCTAGATACGCAGTATTTT.